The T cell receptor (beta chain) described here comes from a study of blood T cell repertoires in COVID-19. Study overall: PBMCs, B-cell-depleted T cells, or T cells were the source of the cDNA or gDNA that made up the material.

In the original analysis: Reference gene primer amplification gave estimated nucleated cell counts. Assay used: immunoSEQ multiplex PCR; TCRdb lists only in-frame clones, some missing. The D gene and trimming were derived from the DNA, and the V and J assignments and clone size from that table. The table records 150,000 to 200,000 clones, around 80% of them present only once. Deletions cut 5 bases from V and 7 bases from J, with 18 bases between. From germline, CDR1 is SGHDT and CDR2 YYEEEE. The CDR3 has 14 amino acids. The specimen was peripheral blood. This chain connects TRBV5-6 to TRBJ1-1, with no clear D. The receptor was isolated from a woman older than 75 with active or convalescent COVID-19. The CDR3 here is CASRGEPASGEAFF. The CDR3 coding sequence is TGTGCCAGCAGGGGAGAGCCCGCCAGTGGTGAAGCTTTCTTT.